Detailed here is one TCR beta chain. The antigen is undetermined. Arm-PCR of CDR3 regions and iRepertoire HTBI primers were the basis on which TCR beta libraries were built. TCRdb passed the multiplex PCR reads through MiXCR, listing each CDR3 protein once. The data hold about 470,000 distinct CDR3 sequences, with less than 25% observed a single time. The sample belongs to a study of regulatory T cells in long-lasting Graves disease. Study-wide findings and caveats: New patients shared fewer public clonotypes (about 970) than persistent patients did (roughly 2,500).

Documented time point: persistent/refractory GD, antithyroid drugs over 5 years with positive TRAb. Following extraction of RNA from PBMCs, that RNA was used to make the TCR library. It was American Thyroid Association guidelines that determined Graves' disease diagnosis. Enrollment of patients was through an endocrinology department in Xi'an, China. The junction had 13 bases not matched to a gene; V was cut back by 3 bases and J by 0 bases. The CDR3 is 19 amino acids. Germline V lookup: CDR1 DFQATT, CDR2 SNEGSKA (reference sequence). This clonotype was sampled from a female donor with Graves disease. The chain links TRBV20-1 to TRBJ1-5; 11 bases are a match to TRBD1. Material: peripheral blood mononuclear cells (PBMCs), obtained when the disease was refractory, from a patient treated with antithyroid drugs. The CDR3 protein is CSARPRGTGGFLSNQPQHF. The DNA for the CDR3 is TGCAGTGCTAGGCCGAGGGGGACAGGGGGTTTTCTTAGCAATCAGCCCCAGCATTTT.